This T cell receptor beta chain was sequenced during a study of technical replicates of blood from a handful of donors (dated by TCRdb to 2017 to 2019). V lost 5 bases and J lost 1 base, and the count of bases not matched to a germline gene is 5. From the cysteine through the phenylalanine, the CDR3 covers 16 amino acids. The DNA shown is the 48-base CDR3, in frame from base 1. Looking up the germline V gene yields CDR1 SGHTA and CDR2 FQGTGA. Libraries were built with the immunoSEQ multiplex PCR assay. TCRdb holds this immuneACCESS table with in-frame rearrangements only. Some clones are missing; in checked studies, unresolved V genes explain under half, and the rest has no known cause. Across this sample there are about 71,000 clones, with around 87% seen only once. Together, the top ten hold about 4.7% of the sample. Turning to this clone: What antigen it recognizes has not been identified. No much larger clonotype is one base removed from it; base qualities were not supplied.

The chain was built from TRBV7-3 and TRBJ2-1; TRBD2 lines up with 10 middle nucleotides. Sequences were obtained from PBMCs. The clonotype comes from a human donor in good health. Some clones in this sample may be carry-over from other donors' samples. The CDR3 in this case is CASSASGGASYNEQFF. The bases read TGTGCCAGCAGCGCCAGCGGGGGGGCTTCCTACAATGAGCAGTTCTTC.